This T cell receptor beta chain was captured by sequencing in a study of shared clonotypes between healthy human individuals. Study-level background: Those who served as donors were a couple of women and a few men between the ages of 18 and 49.

V lost 5 bases, J lost 1 base, and 6 bases stayed unmatched. Germline-derived CDR1 and CDR2 are SGHVS and FQNEAQ. The CDR3 extends over 15 amino acids. Concerning this clone itself: Its antigen is unknown.

The naive CD8 fraction comprised CD45RO-negative cells positively selected for CCR7 and excluded terminally differentiated effector memory CD45RA+ cells. General study points: Sequencing depth was predicted to influence how clonotypes are shared among donors.

An assay was performed, and its level was deep. Sequencing used immunoSEQ multiplex PCR; TCRdb keeps in-frame clones, though not all of them. The sample contains around 1.9 million clones, under 95% of which appear only once. The clonotype comes from a man in his late teens or twenties in good health. Some clones in this sample may be carry-over from other donors' samples. This sequence joins TRBV7-8 and TRBJ1-1; 8 nucleotides agree with TRBD1. Sequencing used naive CD8+ T cells from PBMCs. The CDR3 DNA reads TGTGCCAGCAGCCTCAGACAGGGGACGAACACTGAAGCTTTCTTT. Translation: CASSLRQGTNTEAFF.